Shown below are 26 T cell receptor beta chains from a single sample sequenced in a study of early T cells in non-severe SARS-CoV-2 infection. TCRdb ran MiXCR on the 5' RACE reads and lists one entry per CDR3 protein. The sample yields about 64,000 distinct CDR3 sequences, around 13% seen once. The specimen was whole blood. These receptors were collected from an adult who was a healthcare worker with PCR-confirmed SARS-CoV-2 infection or an uninfected control (not recorded which).

This clonotype has a handful of counts. The chain couples TRBV13 to TRBJ1-1, with a tentative D call TRBD1 (5 bases). The CDR3 has 15 residues. Germline CDR1 reads PRHDT; CDR2 reads FYEKMQ (reference sequence). V dropped 2 bases and J dropped 5 bases, with 15 bases sitting between them. CDR3 sequence reads: CASSLITRGNTEAFF. The CDR3 nucleotides are TGTGCCAGCAGCTTAATCACCCGGGGCAATACTGAAGCTTTCTTT.

This clonotype has only a few counts. The chain carries TRBV20-1 and TRBJ2-2; D unresolved. Trimming took 5 bases from V and 3 from J, leaving 7 bases between them. The CDR3 has 12 amino acids. Germline loops: CDR1 DFQATT, CDR2 SNEGSKA (reference sequence). For the CDR3, the DNA is TGCAGTGCTTCATACGACACCGGGGAGCTGTTTTTT. Translation: CSASYDTGELFF.

There are a few counts of this clonotype. The V and J genes are TRBV4-1 and TRBJ1-2, with D tentatively TRBD1 (5 bases). CDR3 length equals 14 residues. Trimming stripped 5 bases from V and 0 bases from J, with 10 bases between. Germline-derived CDR1 and CDR2 are MGHRA and YSYEKL. For the CDR3, the DNA is TGCGCCAGCAGCTCTCGACAGACTAACTATGGCTACACCTTC. Its translation: CASSSRQTNYGYTF.

This clonotype was recorded many times. The V call is TRBV6-6, the J call TRBJ1-6, with D perhaps matching TRBD1 (5 bases). The germline CDR1 and CDR2 sequences are MNHNY and SVGAGI (reference sequence). This CDR3 has 15 residues. V was cut by 6 bases and J by 7 bases, with 16 bases left in between. CDR3: CASSHADRPNSPLHF. CDR3 nucleotides: TGTGCCAGCAGCCACGCCGACAGACCGAATTCACCCCTCCACTTT.

In the case of this clonotype: A much larger clone lies a single base off, so this may be a read error. The chain employs TRBV3-1 and TRBJ2-7; 7 bases line up with TRBD1. The CDR3 runs 15 residues. Germline V gene data show CDR1 as LGHDT and CDR2 as YNNKEL (reference sequence). CDR3 bases: TGTGTCAGCAGCCAAGGTTTGGACAGGCAGAACGAGCAGTACTTC. Protein product: CVSSQGLDRQNEQYF.

The genes are TRBV2 and TRBJ1-1; D remains ambiguous. CDR1 and CDR2 (germline): SNHLY, FYNNEI. There are 13 residues in the CDR3. V lost 4 bases and J 1 base, leaving 7 bases between the germline ends. Here the CDR3 DNA reads TGTGCCAGCAGTGTCCATCAGAACACTGAAGCTTTCTTT. Its translation is CASSVHQNTEAFF.

This clonotype was counted only a few times. The DNA for the CDR3 is TGTGCCAGCAGTATAGCGCGGGTCGTCAACGAGCAGTACTTC. Protein: CASSIARVVNEQYF. The V and J genes are TRBV6-2 or TRBV6-3 and TRBJ2-7; D perhaps matches TRBD2 (5 bases). Per germline, CDR1 MNHEY and CDR2 SVGEGT. The CDR3 sequence is 14 residues long. Trimming left V 5 bases short and J 5 bases short, with 16 bases between.

V is TRBV7-8 and J is TRBJ2-5, with D perhaps matching TRBD1 or TRBD2 (5 bases each). Trimming removed 4 bases from V and 5 bases from J, with 14 bases in between. This CDR3 region has 14 residues. CDR1 and CDR2 (germline): SGHVS, FQNEAQ. CDR3 region: CASSSVGTRETQYF. DNA of the CDR3: TGTGCCAGCAGCTCCGTAGGGACCCGGGAGACCCAGTACTTC.

This clonotype has only a few counts. The J gene is TRBJ1-1, the V gene TRBV7-9, with D possibly TRBD1 on 5 matching bases. CDR1 and CDR2 (germline): SEHNR, FQNEAQ (reference sequence). This CDR3 has 15 amino acids. Trimming took off 0 bases at V and 4 bases at J, with 12 bases between the two ends. This chain's CDR3 is CASSLATGDGTEAFF. The CDR3 nucleotides are TGTGCCAGCAGCTTAGCCACGGGGGACGGCACTGAAGCTTTCTTT. The full variable domain, rest sourced from reference TRBV7-9 and TRBJ1-1, is DTGVSQNPRHKITKRGQNVTFRCDPISEHNRLYWYRQTLGQGPEFLTYFQNEAQLEKSRLLSDRFSAERPKGSFSTLEIQRTEQGDSAMYLCASSLATGDGTEAFFGQGTRLTVV.

To note about this clonotype: This sequence may be a read error, since a much larger clone differs from it by one base. The chain joins TRBV7-8 to TRBJ2-3; 8 bases agree with TRBD2. This CDR3 is built from 16 residues. The germline V gene encodes CDR1 SGHVS and CDR2 FQNEAQ. The CDR3 DNA follows: TGTGCCAACAGCCGGAATCGAGCGGGGGCCGCGTATACGCAGTATTTT. Its translation: CANSRNRAGAAYTQYF.

This clonotype was detected many times. The chain carries TRBV4-3 and TRBJ1-6, with a possible D match to TRBD1 (6 bases). V lost 0 bases and J 5 bases, leaving 11 bases between the germline ends. The CDR3 is 16 residues long. Germline CDR1 and CDR2: LGHNA and YSLEER. CDR3 bases: TGCGCCAGCAGCCAAGACAGGGGCGCCGATAATTCACCCCTCCACTTT. Protein: CASSQDRGADNSPLHF.

This clonotype was picked up many times. The chain combines TRBV4-3 with TRBJ2-2; D possibly uses TRBD1 or TRBD2 (5 bases each). This CDR3 comprises 19 residues. Germline CDR1 reads LGHNA; CDR2 reads YSLEER. Trimming removed 3 bases at V and 2 bases at J, with 22 bases between. DNA of the CDR3: TGCGCCAGCAGCCATGGCCCTCTGTCCGGGACCAAAAACACCGGGGAGCTGTTTTTT. Amino acids: CASSHGPLSGTKNTGELFF.

There are many counts of this clonotype. The CDR3: CASSQDRKGFYEQYF. The CDR3 DNA reads as TGCGCCAGCAGCCAAGATAGGAAAGGTTTCTACGAGCAGTACTTC. The V and J genes are TRBV4-3 and TRBJ2-7; no definite D call. In germline, CDR1 is LGHNA, CDR2 YSLEER. The ends were cut back, 0 bases at V and 3 bases at J, with 12 bases in the middle. There are 15 residues in the CDR3.

This clonotype was detected only a few times. CDR3 nucleotides: TGCGCCAGCTCACCCGGGACAGGGGGCAACTATGGCTACACCTTC. Protein: CASSPGTGGNYGYTF. V usage is TRBV10-1 and J usage is TRBJ1-2; TRBD1 agrees at 12 bases. Per the germline V gene, CDR1 is WNHNN and CDR2 is SYGVQD (reference sequence). CDR3 length equals 15 residues. Trimming took 8 bases from V and 2 from J; bases not matched to a gene: 6.

This clonotype appeared many times. The genes are TRBV20-1 and TRBJ2-7; D gene unclear. Trimming pared 4 bases from V and 5 bases from J, leaving 12 bases between. Per the germline V gene, CDR1 is DFQATT and CDR2 is SNEGSKA (reference sequence). This CDR3 has 12 amino acids. The CDR3 region is CSAKGSVHEQYF. The CDR3 region has the DNA TGCAGTGCTAAAGGCAGCGTGCACGAGCAGTACTTC.

V is TRBV5-4 and J is TRBJ1-1; a possible D gene is TRBD1 (5 bases). Germline CDR1 and CDR2: SGHNT and YYREEE (reference sequence). With 3 bases removed from V and 1 base from J, the gap between germline ends came to 16 bases. The CDR3 covers 16 residues. CDR3 sequence reads: CASSSQRVRGNTEAFF. CDR3 DNA sequence: TGTGCCAGCAGCTCCCAGAGGGTTAGGGGGAACACTGAAGCTTTCTTT.

This clonotype was seen more than once but under ten times. The chain carries TRBV11-2 and TRBJ1-2, with a weak D call TRBD1 (5 bases). V was pared by 4 bases and J by 8 bases, with 26 bases between. Germline V gene data show CDR1 as SGHAT and CDR2 as FQNNGV. This CDR3 comprises 17 residues. The CDR3 is CASSSEYQYDGTLGYTF. The DNA for the CDR3 is TGTGCCAGCAGCTCCGAATATCAATATGACGGGACCTTGGGCTACACCTTC. Based on the CDR3 plus reference TRBV11-2 and TRBJ1-2, the full variable domain is EAGVAQSPRYKIIEKRQSVAFWCNPISGHATLYWYQQILGQGPKLLIQFQNNGVVDDSQLPKDRFSAERLKGVDSTLKIQPAKLEDSAVYLCASSSEYQYDGTLGYTFGSGTRLTVV.

Written as DNA, the CDR3 is TGTGCCAGCAGCTTCACAGGGAGGGTCTACGAGCAGTACTTC. Residues: CASSFTGRVYEQYF. This chain uses TRBV5-6 with TRBJ2-7; D perhaps matches TRBD2 (7 bases). Germline values: CDR1 SGHDT, CDR2 YYEEEE. With 2 bases removed from V and 3 bases from J, the gap between germline ends came to 12 bases. The CDR3 has 14 amino acids.

The chain links TRBV7-9 to TRBJ2-7; no reliable D call. The CDR3 covers 12 residues. Germline V gene data show CDR1 as SEHNR and CDR2 as FQNEAQ (reference sequence). The V end was cut by 1 base, the J end by 7 bases, with 8 bases between. CDR3 sequence (DNA): TGTGCCAGCAGCTTAGGTCCTCGGGAGCAGTACTTC. It translates to CASSLGPREQYF.

This clonotype has more than one count but fewer than ten. This sequence joins TRBV14 and TRBJ2-7, with 7 positions matching TRBD1. Germline CDR1 is SGHDN and CDR2 is FVKESK. V was pared by 5 bases and J by 2 bases, with 9 bases of the junction left unmatched. This CDR3 has 15 amino acids. The CDR3 DNA is TGTGCCAGCAGCACCCCGGACAGGAACCCCTACGAGCAGTACTTC. Its protein product is CASSTPDRNPYEQYF.

There are a few counts of this clonotype. The rearrangement joins TRBV20-1 to TRBJ2-2, with TRBD2 as a possible D gene (5 bases). Germline V CDR1 and CDR2: DFQATT, SNEGSKA (reference sequence). V lost 1 base, J lost 1 base, and 10 bases lay in between. The CDR3 length is 15 residues. CDR3 DNA: TGCAGTGCTAGAGCGGGGTCAGTGAACACCGGGGAGCTGTTTTTT. Encoded protein: CSARAGSVNTGELFF.

This chain links TRBV20-1 with TRBJ2-5; D is unresolved. Germline V gene data show CDR1 as DFQATT and CDR2 as SNEGSKA (reference sequence). Deletions cut 3 bases from V and 4 bases from J, with 3 bases between. The CDR3 loop spans 10 amino acids. CDR3 nucleotide sequence: TGCAGTGCTAGTCTAGAGACCCAGTACTTC. Protein sequence: CSASLETQYF.

V gene TRBV6-6 combines with J gene TRBJ2-7; 8 bases line up with TRBD1. CDR3 length: 13 amino acids. Germline CDR1 reads MNHNY; CDR2 reads SVGAGI (reference sequence). Trimming took 8 bases from V and 5 from J; bases not matched to a gene: 8. The CDR3: CASFKGQANEQYF. CDR3 in DNA: TGTGCCAGCTTCAAGGGACAGGCCAACGAGCAGTACTTC.

This clonotype was found a few times. V gene TRBV6-1 combines with J gene TRBJ2-3; possible D gene TRBD1, 6 bases. The germline V gene has CDR1 MNHNS and CDR2 SASEGT. This CDR3 spans 15 amino acids. V shed 5 bases and J shed 0 bases, with 12 bases lying between them. CDR3 in DNA: TGTGCCAGCAGTTCGACAGGATCTAGCACAGATACGCAGTATTTT. Protein sequence: CASSSTGSSTDTQYF.

This clonotype has a handful of counts. The chain recombines TRBV6-5 with TRBJ1-6, with unresolved D. CDR1 and CDR2 (germline): MNHEY, SVGAGI. V lost 6 bases, J lost 0 bases, and 18 bases lay in between. The CDR3 extends over 18 amino acids. The CDR3 bases are TGTGCCAGCAGAGTATCCTGGGAGATTGGCTCCTATAATTCACCCCTCCACTTT. Translation gives CASRVSWEIGSYNSPLHF.

The V gene is TRBV4-1, the J gene TRBJ2-5; a possible D gene is TRBD1 (6 bases). The CDR3 is 14 residues long. Germline CDR1 reads MGHRA; CDR2 reads YSYEKL. V was shortened by 5 bases and J by 2 bases, with 12 bases between the two germline ends. The CDR3 coding sequence is TGCGCCAGCAGCGCAACAGGGATACAAGAGACCCAGTACTTC. Its protein is CASSATGIQETQYF.